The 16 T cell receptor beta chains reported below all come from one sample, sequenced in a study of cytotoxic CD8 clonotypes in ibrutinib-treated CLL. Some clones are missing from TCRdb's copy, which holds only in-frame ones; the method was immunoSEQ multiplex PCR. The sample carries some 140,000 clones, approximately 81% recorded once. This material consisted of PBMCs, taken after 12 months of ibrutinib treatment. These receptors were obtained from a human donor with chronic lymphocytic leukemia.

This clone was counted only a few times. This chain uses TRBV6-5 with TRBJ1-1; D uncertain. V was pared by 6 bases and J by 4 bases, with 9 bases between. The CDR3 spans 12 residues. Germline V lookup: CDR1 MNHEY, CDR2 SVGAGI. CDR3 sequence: CASSLLGTEAFF. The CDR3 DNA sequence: TGTGCCAGCAGCCTGCTGGGCACTGAAGCTTTCTTT.

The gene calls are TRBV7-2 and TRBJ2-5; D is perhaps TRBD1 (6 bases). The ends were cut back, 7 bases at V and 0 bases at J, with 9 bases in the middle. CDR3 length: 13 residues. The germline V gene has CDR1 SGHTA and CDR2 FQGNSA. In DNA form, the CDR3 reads TGTGCCAGCAAAGACAGGAACCAAGAGACCCAGTACTTC. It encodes CASKDRNQETQYF.

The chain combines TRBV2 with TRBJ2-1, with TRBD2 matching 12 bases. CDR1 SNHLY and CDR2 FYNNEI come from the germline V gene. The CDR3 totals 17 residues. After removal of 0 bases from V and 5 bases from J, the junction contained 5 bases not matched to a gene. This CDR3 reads CASSEARTSGTNNEQFF. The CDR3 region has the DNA TGTGCCAGCAGTGAAGCCCGGACTAGCGGGACAAACAATGAGCAGTTCTTC.

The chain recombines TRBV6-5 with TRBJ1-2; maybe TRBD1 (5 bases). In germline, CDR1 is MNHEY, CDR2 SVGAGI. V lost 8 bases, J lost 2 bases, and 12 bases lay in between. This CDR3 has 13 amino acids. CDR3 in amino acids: CASSKAGNYGYTF. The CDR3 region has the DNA TGTGCCAGCTCTAAGGCAGGGAACTATGGCTACACCTTC.

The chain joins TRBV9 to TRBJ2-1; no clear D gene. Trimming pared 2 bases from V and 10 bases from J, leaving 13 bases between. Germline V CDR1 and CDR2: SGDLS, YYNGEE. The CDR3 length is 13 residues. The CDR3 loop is CASSVSEFGEQFF. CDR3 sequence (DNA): TGTGCCAGCAGCGTGAGTGAGTTTGGGGAGCAGTTCTTC.

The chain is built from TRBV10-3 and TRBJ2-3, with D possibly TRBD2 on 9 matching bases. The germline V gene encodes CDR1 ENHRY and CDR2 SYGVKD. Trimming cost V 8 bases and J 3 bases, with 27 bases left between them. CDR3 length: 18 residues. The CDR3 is CAIPGGGRLAGFTDTQYF. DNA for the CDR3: TGTGCCATCCCAGGGGGCGGTCGGCTAGCGGGATTTACAGATACGCAGTATTTT.

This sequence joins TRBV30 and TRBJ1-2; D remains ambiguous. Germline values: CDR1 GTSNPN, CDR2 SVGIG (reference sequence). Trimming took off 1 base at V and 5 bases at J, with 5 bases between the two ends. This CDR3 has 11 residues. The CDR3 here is CAWSGQYGYTF. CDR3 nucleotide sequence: TGTGCCTGGAGTGGGCAATATGGCTACACCTTC. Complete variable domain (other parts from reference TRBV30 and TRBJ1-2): SQTIHQWPATLVQPVGSPLSLECTVEGTSNPNLYWYRQAAGRGLQLLFYSVGIGQISSEVPQNLSASRPQDRQFILSSKKLLLSDSGFYLCAWSGQYGYTFGSGTRLTVV.

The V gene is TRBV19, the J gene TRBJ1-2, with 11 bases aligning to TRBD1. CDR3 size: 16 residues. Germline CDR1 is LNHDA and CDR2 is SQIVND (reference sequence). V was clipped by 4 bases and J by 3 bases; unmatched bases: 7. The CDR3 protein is CASSTRTGGAYYGYTF. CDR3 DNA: TGTGCCAGTAGTACCCGGACAGGGGGCGCATACTATGGCTACACCTTC.

CDR3 protein: CASSLESVNTIYF. CDR3 DNA: TGTGCCAGCAGCTTAGAGTCCGTAAACACCATATATTTT. This chain uses TRBV11-2 with TRBJ1-3; D unresolved. Trimming cost V 0 bases and J 6 bases, with 6 bases left between them. CDR1 is SGHAT and CDR2 is FQNNGV in the germline V gene. The CDR3 is 13 residues long.

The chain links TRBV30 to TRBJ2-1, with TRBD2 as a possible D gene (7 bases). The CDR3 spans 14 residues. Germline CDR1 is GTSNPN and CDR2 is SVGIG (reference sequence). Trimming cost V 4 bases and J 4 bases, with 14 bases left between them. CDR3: CAWNRDYAYNEQFF. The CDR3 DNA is TGTGCCTGGAACAGGGACTACGCGTACAATGAGCAGTTCTTC. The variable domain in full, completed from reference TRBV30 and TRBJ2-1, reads SQTIHQWPATLVQPVGSPLSLECTVEGTSNPNLYWYRQAAGRGLQLLFYSVGIGQISSEVPQNLSASRPQDRQFILSSKKLLLSDSGFYLCAWNRDYAYNEQFFGPGTRLTVL.

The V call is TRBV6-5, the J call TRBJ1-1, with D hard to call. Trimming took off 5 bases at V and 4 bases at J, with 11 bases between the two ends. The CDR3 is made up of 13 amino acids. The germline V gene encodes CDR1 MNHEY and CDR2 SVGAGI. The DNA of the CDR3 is TGTGCCAGCAGTCAAACAGTCAGCACTGAAGCTTTCTTT. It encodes CASSQTVSTEAFF.

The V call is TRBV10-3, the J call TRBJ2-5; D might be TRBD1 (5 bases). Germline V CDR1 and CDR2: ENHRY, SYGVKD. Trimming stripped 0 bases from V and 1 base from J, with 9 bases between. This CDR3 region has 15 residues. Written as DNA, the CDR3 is TGTGCCATCAGTGAGTCTACAGGAAGCCAAGAGACCCAGTACTTC. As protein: CAISESTGSQETQYF.

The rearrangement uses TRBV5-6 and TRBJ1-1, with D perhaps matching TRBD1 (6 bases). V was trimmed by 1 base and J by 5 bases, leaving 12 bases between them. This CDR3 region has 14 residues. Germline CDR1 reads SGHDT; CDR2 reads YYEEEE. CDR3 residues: CASSLTGSGTEAFF. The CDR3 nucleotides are TGTGCCAGCAGCTTGACAGGGTCGGGTACTGAAGCTTTCTTT.

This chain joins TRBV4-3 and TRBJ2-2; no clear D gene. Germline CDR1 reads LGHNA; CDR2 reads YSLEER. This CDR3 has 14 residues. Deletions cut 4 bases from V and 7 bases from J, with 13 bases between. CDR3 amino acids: CASSPHTWVGELFF. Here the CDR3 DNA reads TGCGCCAGCAGCCCGCACACTTGGGTCGGGGAGCTGTTTTTT.

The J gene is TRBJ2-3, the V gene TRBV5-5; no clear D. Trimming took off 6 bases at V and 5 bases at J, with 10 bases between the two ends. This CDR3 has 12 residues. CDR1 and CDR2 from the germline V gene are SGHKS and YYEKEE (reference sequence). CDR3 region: CASTRSGDTQYF. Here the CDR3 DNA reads TGTGCCAGCACCAGATCAGGAGATACGCAGTATTTT. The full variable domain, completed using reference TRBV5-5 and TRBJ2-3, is DAGVTQSPTHLIKTRGQQVTLRCSPISGHKSVSWYQQVLGQGPQFIFQYYEKEERGRGNFPDRFSARQFPNYSSELNVNALLLGDSALYLCASTRSGDTQYFGPGTRLTVL.

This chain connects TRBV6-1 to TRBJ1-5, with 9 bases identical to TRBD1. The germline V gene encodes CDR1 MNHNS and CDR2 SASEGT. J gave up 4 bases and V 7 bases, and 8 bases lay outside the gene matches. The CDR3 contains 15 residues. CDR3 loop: CASTYTGQGNQPQHF. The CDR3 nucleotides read TGTGCCAGCACTTATACGGGACAGGGAAATCAGCCCCAGCATTTT.